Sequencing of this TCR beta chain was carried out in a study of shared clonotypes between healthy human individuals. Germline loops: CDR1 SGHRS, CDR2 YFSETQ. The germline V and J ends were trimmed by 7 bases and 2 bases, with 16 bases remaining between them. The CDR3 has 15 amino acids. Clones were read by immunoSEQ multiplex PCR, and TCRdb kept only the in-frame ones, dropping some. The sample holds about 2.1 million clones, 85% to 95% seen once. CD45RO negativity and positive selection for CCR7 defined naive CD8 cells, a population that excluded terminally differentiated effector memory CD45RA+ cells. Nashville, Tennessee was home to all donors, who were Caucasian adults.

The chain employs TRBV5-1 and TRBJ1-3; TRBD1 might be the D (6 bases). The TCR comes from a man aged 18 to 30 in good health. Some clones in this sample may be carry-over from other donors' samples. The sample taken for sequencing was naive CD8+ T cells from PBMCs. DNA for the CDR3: TGCGCCAGCCGGAGTGCGGGGGGCCCTGGAAACACCATATATTTT. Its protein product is CASRSAGGPGNTIYF.